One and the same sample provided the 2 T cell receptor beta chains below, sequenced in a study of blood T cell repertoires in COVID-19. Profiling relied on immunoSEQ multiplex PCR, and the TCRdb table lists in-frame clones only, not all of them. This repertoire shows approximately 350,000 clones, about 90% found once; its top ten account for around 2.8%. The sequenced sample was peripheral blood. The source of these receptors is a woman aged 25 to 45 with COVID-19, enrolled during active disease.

CDR3 bases: TGTGCCACCAGTGATTTGCAATTGGGGAGGGCCGGGGAGCTGTTTTTT. This encodes CATSDLQLGRAGELFF. The rearrangement links TRBV24-1 to TRBJ2-2, with 7 bases identical to TRBD2. Germline loops: CDR1 KGHDR, CDR2 SFDVKD. V was pared by 0 bases and J by 6 bases, with 6 bases of the junction left unmatched. There are 16 residues in the CDR3.

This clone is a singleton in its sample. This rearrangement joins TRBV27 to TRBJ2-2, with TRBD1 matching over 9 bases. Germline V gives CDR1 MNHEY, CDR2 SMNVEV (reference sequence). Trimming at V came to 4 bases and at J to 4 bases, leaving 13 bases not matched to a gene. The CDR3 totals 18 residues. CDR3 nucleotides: TGTGCCAGCAGTTACGGTACAGGGGGCCGCCGGGGCACCGGGGAGCTGTTTTTT. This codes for CASSYGTGGRRGTGELFF.